This entry lists 22 T cell receptor beta chains sequenced from one sample in a study of T cells in Graves' hyperthyroidism and ophthalmopathy. Researchers amplified the TCR beta CDR3 regions from RNA transcripts. Initially, a first-round RT-PCR of the TCR CDR3 employed the HTBI primer set. TCRdb fed the multiplex PCR reads into MiXCR, producing one record per CDR3 protein. The data contain about 510,000 distinct CDR3 sequences, about 46% of them singletons. The material sequenced was peripheral blood or thyroid tissue (not recorded which). The receptors were sampled from an adult woman with Graves' disease, either hyperthyroidism or ophthalmopathy (not recorded which).

Only a few counts were recorded for this clonotype. The rearrangement uses TRBV28 and TRBJ1-2; 7 bases are shared with TRBD1. Germline V CDR1 and CDR2: MDHEN, SYDVKM. After removal of 4 bases from V and 3 bases from J, the junction contained 2 bases not matched to a gene. This CDR3 has 13 residues. The CDR3 DNA reads as TGTGCCAGCAGTTCGGGACAGTACTATGGCTACACCTTC. It is translated as CASSSGQYYGYTF.

This clonotype was observed a few times. This chain links TRBV12-3 or TRBV12-4 with TRBJ2-7; D unresolved. CDR3 size: 13 residues. The V gene lost 4 bases and the J gene lost 3 bases, with 10 bases spanning the gap. The CDR3 nucleotides read TGTGCCAGCAGTTCCAACAGACTCTACGAGCAGTACTTC. This encodes CASSSNRLYEQYF.

As regards this clonotype: Sequence at one end of the junction differs from germline and may be a read error. The chain joins TRBV5-1 to TRBJ2-6; 11 nucleotides align to TRBD1. The CDR3 covers 14 residues. Per germline, CDR1 SGHRS and CDR2 YFSETQ. The CDR3 here is CASSLGTGGNILTF. CDR3 sequence (DNA): TGCGCCAGCAGCTTGGGGACAGGGGGCAACATCCTGACTTTC.

V gene TRBV20-1 combines with J gene TRBJ1-1; D might be TRBD1 (6 bases). Looked up from germline, CDR1 is DFQATT and CDR2 is SNEGSKA (reference sequence). With 5 bases removed from V and 7 bases from J, the gap between germline ends came to 17 bases. This CDR3 comprises 13 residues. In DNA form, the CDR3 reads TGCAGTGCTTCCCTATCGGGACACCGTGAAGCTTTCTTT. Translating gives CSASLSGHREAFF.

This clonotype was picked up many times. The rearrangement links TRBV10-3 to TRBJ2-6, with TRBD1 as a possible D gene (6 bases). The V gene lost 3 bases and the J gene lost 1 base, with 13 bases spanning the gap. The CDR3 loop spans 17 amino acids. The germline V gene has CDR1 ENHRY and CDR2 SYGVKD. CDR3 region: CAISERTEGSGANVLTF. The CDR3 region has the DNA TGTGCCATCAGTGAACGGACAGAAGGTTCTGGGGCCAACGTCCTGACTTTC.

The chain is built from TRBV19 and TRBJ1-5; 9 bases line up with TRBD1. The junction had 10 bases not matched to a gene; V was cut back by 6 bases and J by 7 bases. Germline V CDR1 and CDR2: LNHDA, SQIVND (reference sequence). This CDR3 has 15 residues. In DNA, the CDR3 is TGTGCCAGTAGCGCCGGACAGGGGACGAAGCAGCCCCAGCATTTT. This sequence encodes CASSAGQGTKQPQHF.

Concerning this clonotype: Compared with germline, one end of the junction differs, possibly owing to a read error. The CDR3 loop is CSVEGTEENYGYAF. The CDR3 DNA is TGCAGCGTTGAAGGGACAGAGGAAAACTATGGCTACGCCTTC. This chain links TRBV29-1 with TRBJ1-2; D may be TRBD1 (6 bases). This CDR3 has 14 amino acids. Germline assignment: CDR1 SQVTM and CDR2 ANQGSEA.

This clonotype was detected ten times or more. The rearrangement links TRBV9 to TRBJ2-5, with 7 bases matching TRBD1. Germline CDR1 reads SGDLS; CDR2 reads YYNGEE. V was clipped by 3 bases and J by 7 bases; unmatched bases: 12. This CDR3 is 15 amino acids long. The CDR3 sequence: CASSAGTEGIGTQYF. The CDR3, as DNA: TGTGCCAGCAGCGCTGGGACAGAGGGCATCGGGACCCAGTACTTC.

This clonotype was seen repeatedly, ten times or more. In DNA form, the CDR3 reads TGCAGCGTTGCCCCCCACTCTGGGGCCAACGTCCTGACTTTC. Its protein product is CSVAPHSGANVLTF. The chain joins TRBV29-1 to TRBJ2-6, with D unclear. V lost 4 bases to trimming and J lost 0 bases, with 7 bases between them. Germline CDR1 and CDR2: SQVTM and ANQGSEA. This CDR3 is 14 amino acids long.

J is TRBJ2-6 and V is TRBV7-9; no clear D. Trimming cost V 5 bases and J 2 bases, with 10 bases left between them. The CDR3 length is 15 residues. The germline V gene encodes CDR1 SEHNR and CDR2 FQNEAQ (reference sequence). CDR3 bases: TGTGCCAGCAGCCCCGTTAGTCCTGGGGCCAACGTCCTGACTTTC. Its translation: CASSPVSPGANVLTF.

Points on this clonotype: The junction does not match germline at one end; this may be a read error. The chain uses TRBV25-1 and TRBJ1-6, with unresolved D. From germline, CDR1 is MGHDK and CDR2 SYGVNS. CDR3 size: 17 residues. This CDR3 is CACSAGARNGINSPLHF. The DNA for the CDR3 is TGTGCCTGCAGTGCTGGCGCCCGTAATGGCATTAATTCACCCCTCCACTTT.

This clonotype showed up many times. The gene calls are TRBV29-1 and TRBJ1-2, with a possible D match to TRBD1 (5 bases). The CDR3 totals 10 residues. The V gene lost 6 bases and the J gene lost 4 bases, with 6 bases spanning the gap. Germline CDR1 and CDR2: SQVTM and ANQGSEA. The CDR3 spells CSVDSYGYTF. The CDR3 DNA is TGCAGCGTAGACAGCTATGGCTACACCTTC.

This clonotype came up a few times. A clone one base away is much larger, so this may be a read error. V usage is TRBV2 and J usage is TRBJ2-7; TRBD1 is a possible D gene (5 bases). The germline gives CDR1 SNHLY, CDR2 FYNNEI. The V end was cut by 4 bases, the J end by 7 bases, with 14 bases between. The CDR3 runs to 13 residues. CDR3 sequence (DNA): TGTGCCAGCAGTGTAGGGGCATCGCGGGAGCAGTACTTC. Amino acids: CASSVGASREQYF.

This clonotype was observed once. This chain links TRBV20-1 with TRBJ2-6; no clear D gene. Germline values: CDR1 DFQATT, CDR2 SNEGSKA (reference sequence). The CDR3 spans 13 residues. Trimming shortened V by 3 bases and J by 2 bases, and 5 bases separated the two germline ends. The CDR3 sequence is CSASGAGANVLTF. In nucleotides, the CDR3 is TGCAGTGCTAGTGGAGCTGGGGCCAACGTCCTGACTTTC.

The chain joins TRBV2 to TRBJ1-1; the D gene is possibly TRBD1 (5 bases). Trimming shortened V by 6 bases and J by 2 bases, and 13 bases separated the two germline ends. Germline CDR1 SNHLY, CDR2 FYNNEI. CDR3 length: 14 residues. As DNA, the CDR3 is TGTGCCAGCAGCAAGGTGGGGGTTAACACTGAAGCTTTCTTT. It specifies CASSKVGVNTEAFF.

V and J are TRBV6-1 and TRBJ2-7; D perhaps matches TRBD1 (6 bases). This CDR3 spans 13 amino acids. Germline V gene sequence: CDR1 MNHNS, CDR2 SASEGT. The V end lost 4 bases, the J end lost 3 bases, and 10 bases lay between the germline ends. For the CDR3, the DNA is TGTGCCAGCAGTGGCCGGGACAACTACGAGCAGTACTTC. Its translation: CASSGRDNYEQYF.

This clonotype was seen repeatedly, ten times or more. The chain carries TRBV11-2 and TRBJ1-2; 7 positions match TRBD1. The CDR3 is 16 residues long. Trimming at V came to 5 bases and at J to 1 base, leaving 10 bases not matched to a gene. The V gene's germline CDR1 is SGHAT and CDR2 FQNNGV. CDR3 sequence reads: CASSRPPGQSNYGYTF. The CDR3 DNA follows: TGTGCCAGCAGCAGGCCACCGGGACAGAGTAACTATGGCTACACCTTC.

The chain combines TRBV7-9 with TRBJ1-2; unclear D gene. Trimming removed 1 base at V and 6 bases at J, with 12 bases between. CDR1 and CDR2 from the germline V gene are SEHNR and FQNEAQ (reference sequence). The CDR3 spans 14 residues. The CDR3 reads CASSLGHIPDGYTF. In DNA, the CDR3 is TGTGCCAGCAGCTTAGGACACATCCCAGATGGCTACACCTTC.

Concerning this clonotype: With a much larger clone just one base away, this may be a read error. The chain recombines TRBV6-2 or TRBV6-3 with TRBJ1-1, with 7 nucleotides matching TRBD1. Germline values: CDR1 MNHEY, CDR2 SVGEGT. The CDR3 loop spans 15 amino acids. This CDR3 is CASSRDRVLNAEAFF. CDR3 sequence (DNA): TGTGCCAGCAGTCGAGACAGGGTCTTGAACGCTGAAGCTTTCTTT.

CDR3 sequence (DNA): TGTGCCAGCAGGGGTTCGGCGGAGCTGTTTTTT. It translates to CASRGSAELFF. V is TRBV28 and J is TRBJ2-2; D not certain. This CDR3 comprises 11 residues. The V end was cut by 6 bases, the J end by 10 bases, with 9 bases between. Germline CDR1 reads MDHEN; CDR2 reads SYDVKM. Full variable domain (outside the CDR3, taken from reference TRBV28 and TRBJ2-2): DVKVTQSSRYLVKRTGEKVFLECVQDMDHENMFWYRQDPGLGLRLIYFSYDVKMKEKGDIPEGYSVSREKKERFSLILESASTNQTSMYLCASRGSAELFFGEGSRLTVL.

In nucleotides, the CDR3 is TGCAGCGTTGACGTGGCGGGAGGTGACGAGCAGTACTTC. Translated, it gives CSVDVAGGDEQYF. The chain recombines TRBV29-1 with TRBJ2-7; 8 bases are shared with TRBD2. The V gene end was trimmed by 3 bases and the J gene end by 5 bases; junction bases not matched to a gene: 6. Germline V gene lookup returns CDR1 SQVTM and CDR2 ANQGSEA. CDR3 length equals 13 residues.

The chain employs TRBV15 and TRBJ1-1, with 9 bases matching TRBD1. V dropped 1 base and J dropped 11; count of bases not matched to a gene: 5. CDR1 is LNHNV and CDR2 is YYDKDF in the germline V gene (reference sequence). The CDR3 extends over 13 amino acids. The DNA of the CDR3 is TGTGCCACCAGCAGAGCACAGGGGGCGTGGGCTTTCTTT. Residues: CATSRAQGAWAFF.